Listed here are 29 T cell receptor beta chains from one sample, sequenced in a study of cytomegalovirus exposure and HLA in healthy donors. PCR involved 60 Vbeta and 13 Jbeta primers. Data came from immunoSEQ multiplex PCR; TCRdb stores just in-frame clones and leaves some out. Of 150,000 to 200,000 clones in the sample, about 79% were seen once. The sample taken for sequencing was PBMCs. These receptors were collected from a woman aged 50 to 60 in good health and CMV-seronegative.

CDR3 region: CSVELQETWNTEAFF. The CDR3 DNA reads as TGCAGCGTTGAACTGCAGGAAACATGGAACACTGAAGCTTTCTTT. The V call is TRBV29-1, the J call TRBJ1-1; the D is unclear. This CDR3 contains 15 residues. Trimming removed 2 bases from V and 1 base from J, with 14 bases in between. CDR1 and CDR2 from the germline V gene are SQVTM and ANQGSEA.

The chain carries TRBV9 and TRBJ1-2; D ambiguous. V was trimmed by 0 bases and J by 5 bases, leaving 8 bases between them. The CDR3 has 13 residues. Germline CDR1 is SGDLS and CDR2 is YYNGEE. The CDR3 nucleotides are TGTGCCAGCAGCGTAGGTGAGGATTATGGCTACACCTTC. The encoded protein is CASSVGEDYGYTF.

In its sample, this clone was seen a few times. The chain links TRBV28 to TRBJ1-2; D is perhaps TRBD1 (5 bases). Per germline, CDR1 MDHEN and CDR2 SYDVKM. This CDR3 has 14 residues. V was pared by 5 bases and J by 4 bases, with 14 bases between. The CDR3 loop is CASSIQGSVYGYTF. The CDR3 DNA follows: TGTGCCAGCAGTATCCAGGGTTCGGTCTATGGCTACACCTTC.

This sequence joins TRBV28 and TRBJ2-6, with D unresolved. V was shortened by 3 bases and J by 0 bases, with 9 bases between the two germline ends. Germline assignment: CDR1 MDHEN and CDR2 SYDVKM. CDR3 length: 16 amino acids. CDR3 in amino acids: CASSFESGSGANVLTF. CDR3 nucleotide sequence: TGTGCCAGCAGTTTTGAGTCCGGCTCTGGGGCCAACGTCCTGACTTTC.

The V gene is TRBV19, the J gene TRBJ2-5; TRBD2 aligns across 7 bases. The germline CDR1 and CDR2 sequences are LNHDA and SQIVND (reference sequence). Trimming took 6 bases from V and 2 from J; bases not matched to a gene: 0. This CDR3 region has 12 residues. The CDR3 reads CASRGLQETQYF. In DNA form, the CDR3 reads TGTGCCAGTAGGGGACTACAAGAGACCCAGTACTTC. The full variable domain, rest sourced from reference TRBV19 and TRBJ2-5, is DGGITQSPKYLFRKEGQNVTLSCEQNLNHDAMYWYRQDPGQGLRLIYYSQIVNDFQKGDIAEGYSVSREKKESFPLTVTSAQKNPTAFYLCASRGLQETQYFGPGTRLLVL.

In nucleotides, the CDR3 is TGTGCCAGCACACAGCCTCTGAACACTGAAGCTTTCTTT. Translating gives CASTQPLNTEAFF. This chain joins TRBV6-1 and TRBJ1-1; D gene uncertain. V was shortened by 7 bases and J by 0 bases, with 9 bases between the two germline ends. The CDR3 runs to 13 residues. Germline lookup yields CDR1 MNHNS and CDR2 SASEGT.

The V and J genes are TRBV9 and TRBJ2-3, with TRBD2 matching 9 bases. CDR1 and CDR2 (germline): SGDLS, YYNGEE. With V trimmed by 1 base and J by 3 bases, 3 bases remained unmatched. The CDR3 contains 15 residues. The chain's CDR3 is CASSVRSGRTDTQYF. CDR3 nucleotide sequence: TGTGCCAGCAGCGTACGAAGCGGGAGGACAGATACGCAGTATTTT.

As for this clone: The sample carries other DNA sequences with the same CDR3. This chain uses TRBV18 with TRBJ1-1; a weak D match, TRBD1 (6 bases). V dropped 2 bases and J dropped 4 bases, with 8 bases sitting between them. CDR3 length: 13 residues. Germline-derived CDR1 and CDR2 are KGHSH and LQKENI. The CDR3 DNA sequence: TGTGCCAGCTCACCAAAACAGGGCACTGAAGCTTTCTTT. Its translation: CASSPKQGTEAFF.

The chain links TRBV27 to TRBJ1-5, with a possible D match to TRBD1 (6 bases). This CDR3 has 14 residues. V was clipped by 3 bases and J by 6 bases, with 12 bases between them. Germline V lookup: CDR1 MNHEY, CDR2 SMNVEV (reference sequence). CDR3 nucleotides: TGTGCCAGCAGTTTCAGGGGCCTGGGTCAGCCCCAGCATTTT. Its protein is CASSFRGLGQPQHF.

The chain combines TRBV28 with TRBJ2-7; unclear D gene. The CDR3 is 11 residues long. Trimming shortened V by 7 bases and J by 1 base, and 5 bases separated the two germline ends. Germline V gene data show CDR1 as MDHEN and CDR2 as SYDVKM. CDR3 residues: CASMASYEQYF. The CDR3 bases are TGTGCCAGCATGGCTTCCTACGAGCAGTACTTC.

The CDR3 sequence is CASSIDHRRFYGYTF. The CDR3 nucleotides read TGTGCCAGTAGTATAGATCACAGGCGGTTCTATGGCTACACCTTC. V and J are TRBV19 and TRBJ1-2; D is perhaps TRBD1 (5 bases). CDR3 length: 15 residues. Germline V gene sequence: CDR1 LNHDA, CDR2 SQIVND (reference sequence). Between the trimmed V and J ends, which lost 0 bases and 4 bases, there was a span of 12 bases.

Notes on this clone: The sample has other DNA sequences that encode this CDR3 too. The CDR3 DNA sequence: TGTGCCAGCAGTGAGGGGCGGGGGGGCACAGATACGCAGTATTTT. This gives the protein CASSEGRGGTDTQYF. The rearrangement joins TRBV2 to TRBJ2-3; 8 nucleotides agree with TRBD2. J gave up 1 base and V 3 bases, and 3 bases lay outside the gene matches. The germline gives CDR1 SNHLY, CDR2 FYNNEI. This CDR3 is built from 15 residues.

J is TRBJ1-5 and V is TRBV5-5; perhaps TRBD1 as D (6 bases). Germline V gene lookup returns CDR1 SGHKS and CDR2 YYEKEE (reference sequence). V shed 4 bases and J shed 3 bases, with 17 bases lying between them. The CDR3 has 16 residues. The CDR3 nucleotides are TGTGCCAGCAGCCTCCGGGACACCCAGACCAATCAGCCCCAGCATTTT. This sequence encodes CASSLRDTQTNQPQHF. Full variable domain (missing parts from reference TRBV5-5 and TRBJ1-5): DAGVTQSPTHLIKTRGQQVTLRCSPISGHKSVSWYQQVLGQGPQFIFQYYEKEERGRGNFPDRFSARQFPNYSSELNVNALLLGDSALYLCASSLRDTQTNQPQHFGDGTRLSIL.

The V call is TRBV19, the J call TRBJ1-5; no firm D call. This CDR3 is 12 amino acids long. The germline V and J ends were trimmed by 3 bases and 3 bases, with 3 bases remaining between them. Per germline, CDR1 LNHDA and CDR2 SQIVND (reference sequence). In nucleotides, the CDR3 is TGTGCCAGTAGTATTATCAATCAGCCCCAGCATTTT. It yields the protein CASSIINQPQHF.

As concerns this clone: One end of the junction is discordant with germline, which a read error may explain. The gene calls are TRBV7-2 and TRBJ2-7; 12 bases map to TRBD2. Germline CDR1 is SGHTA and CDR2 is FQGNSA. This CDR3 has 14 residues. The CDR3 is CAGSLLAGGYEQYF. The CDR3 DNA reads TGTGCCGGCAGCTTACTAGCGGGGGGCTACGAGCAGTACTTC.

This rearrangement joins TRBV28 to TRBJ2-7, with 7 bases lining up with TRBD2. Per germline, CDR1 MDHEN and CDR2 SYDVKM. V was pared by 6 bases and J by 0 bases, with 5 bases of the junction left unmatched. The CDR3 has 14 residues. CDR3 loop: CASSRSGTSYEQYF. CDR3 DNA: TGTGCCAGCAGCCGCAGCGGGACCTCCTACGAGCAGTACTTC.

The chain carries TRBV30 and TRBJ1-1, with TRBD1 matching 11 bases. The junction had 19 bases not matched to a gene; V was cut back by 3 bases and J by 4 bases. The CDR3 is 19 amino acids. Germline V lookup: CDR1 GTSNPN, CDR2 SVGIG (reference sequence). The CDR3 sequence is CAWRAPGTGGKSRGTEAFF. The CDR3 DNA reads TGTGCCTGGAGAGCTCCCGGGACAGGGGGTAAATCACGGGGCACTGAAGCTTTCTTT.

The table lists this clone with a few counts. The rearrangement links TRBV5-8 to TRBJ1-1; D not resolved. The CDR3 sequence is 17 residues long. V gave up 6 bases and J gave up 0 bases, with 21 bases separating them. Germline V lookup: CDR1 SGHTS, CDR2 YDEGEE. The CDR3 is CASNPGYSALMNTEAFF. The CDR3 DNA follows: TGTGCCAGCAACCCGGGATATAGCGCACTGATGAACACTGAAGCTTTCTTT.

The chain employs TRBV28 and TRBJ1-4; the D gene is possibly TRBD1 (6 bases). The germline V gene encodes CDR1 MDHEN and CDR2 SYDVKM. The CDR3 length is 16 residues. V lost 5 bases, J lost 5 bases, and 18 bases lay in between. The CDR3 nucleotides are TGTGCCAGCAGTGCAATGCAGGGGTTTTCGAATGAAAAACTGTTTTTT. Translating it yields CASSAMQGFSNEKLFF.

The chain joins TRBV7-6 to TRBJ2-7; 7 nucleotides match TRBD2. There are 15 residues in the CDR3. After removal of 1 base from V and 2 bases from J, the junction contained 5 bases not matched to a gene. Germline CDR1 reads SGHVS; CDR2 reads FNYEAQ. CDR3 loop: CASSLGREPTYEQYF. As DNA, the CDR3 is TGTGCCAGCAGCTTAGGGCGGGAGCCGACCTACGAGCAGTACTTC.

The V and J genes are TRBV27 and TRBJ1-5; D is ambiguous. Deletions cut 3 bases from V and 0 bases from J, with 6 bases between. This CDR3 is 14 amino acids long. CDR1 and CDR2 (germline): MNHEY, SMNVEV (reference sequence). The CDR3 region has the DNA TGTGCCAGCAGTTTCTCCGGTAGCAATCAGCCCCAGCATTTT. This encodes CASSFSGSNQPQHF.

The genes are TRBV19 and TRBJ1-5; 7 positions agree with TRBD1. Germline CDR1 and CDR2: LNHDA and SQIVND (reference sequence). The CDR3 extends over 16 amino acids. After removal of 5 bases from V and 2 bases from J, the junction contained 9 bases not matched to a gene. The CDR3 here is CASSEYRGSGNQPQHF. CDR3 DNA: TGTGCCAGTAGTGAGTACAGGGGTTCGGGCAATCAGCCCCAGCATTTT.

CDR3 residues: CSTVSGTGLNEQFF. CDR3 in DNA: TGTTCCACCGTATCCGGGACAGGGTTAAATGAGCAGTTCTTC. V is TRBV7-9 and J is TRBJ2-1, with 9 bases lining up with TRBD1. The CDR3 is made up of 14 amino acids. CDR1 is SEHNR and CDR2 is FQNEAQ in the germline V gene (reference sequence).

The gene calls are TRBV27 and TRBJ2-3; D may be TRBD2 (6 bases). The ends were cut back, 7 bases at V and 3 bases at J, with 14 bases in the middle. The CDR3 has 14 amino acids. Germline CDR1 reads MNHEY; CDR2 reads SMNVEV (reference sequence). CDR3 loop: CASTTREATDTQYF. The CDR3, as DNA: TGTGCCAGCACCACGAGGGAGGCAACAGATACGCAGTATTTT.

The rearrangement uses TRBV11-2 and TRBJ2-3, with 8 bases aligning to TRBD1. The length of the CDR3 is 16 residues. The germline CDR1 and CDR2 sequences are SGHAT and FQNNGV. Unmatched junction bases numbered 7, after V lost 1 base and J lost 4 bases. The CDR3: CASSLGQGRLSDTQYF. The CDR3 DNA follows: TGTGCCAGCAGCTTAGGACAGGGGAGATTGTCAGATACGCAGTATTTT.

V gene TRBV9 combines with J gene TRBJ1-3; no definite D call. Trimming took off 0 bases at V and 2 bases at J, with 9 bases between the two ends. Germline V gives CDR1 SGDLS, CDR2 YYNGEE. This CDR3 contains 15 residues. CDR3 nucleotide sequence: TGTGCCAGCAGCGTAGGGGAGGAGACTGGAAACACCATATATTTT. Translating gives CASSVGEETGNTIYF.

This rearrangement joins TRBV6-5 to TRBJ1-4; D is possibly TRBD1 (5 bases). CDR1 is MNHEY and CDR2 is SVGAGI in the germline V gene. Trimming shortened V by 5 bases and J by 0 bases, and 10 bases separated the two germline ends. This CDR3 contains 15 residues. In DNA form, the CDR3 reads TGTGCCAGCAGTCTCGCGGGGGCAACTAATGAAAAACTGTTTTTT. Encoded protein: CASSLAGATNEKLFF.

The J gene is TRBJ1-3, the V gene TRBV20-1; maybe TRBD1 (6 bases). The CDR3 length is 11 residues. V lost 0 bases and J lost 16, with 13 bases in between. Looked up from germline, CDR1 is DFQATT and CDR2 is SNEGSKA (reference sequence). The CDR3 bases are TGCAGTGCTAGAGATTGGGCAGGGGCCTATTTT. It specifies CSARDWAGAYF.

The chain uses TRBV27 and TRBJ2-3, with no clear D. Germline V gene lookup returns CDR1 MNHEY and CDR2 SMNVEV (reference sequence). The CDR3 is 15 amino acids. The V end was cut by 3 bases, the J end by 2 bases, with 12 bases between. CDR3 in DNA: TGTGCCAGCAGTTTCGATCTTGCGGACACAGATACGCAGTATTTT. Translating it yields CASSFDLADTDTQYF.